This T cell receptor (beta chain) was identified in a study of T-cell memory formation after mild COVID-19. TCRdb independently ran MiXCR on the 5' RACE reads; one entry per CDR3 protein. The sample lists about 420,000 distinct CDR3 sequences; 23% were seen once. CDR3 size: 16 residues. The germline V gene encodes CDR1 SEHNR and CDR2 FQNEAQ (reference sequence). Trimming shortened V by 4 bases and J by 6 bases, and 21 bases separated the two germline ends. This sequence joins TRBV7-9 and TRBJ1-1; D might be TRBD1 (5 bases). Source material: PBMCs or a T cell subset sorted from them (not recorded which). The clonotype was recovered from an adult woman who had mild COVID-19 (a few samples of this study predate the infection). Cell type and time point are not known. CDR3 nucleotide sequence: TGTGCCAGCAGCTCCTCAAGGCGAGGGGATGGGGCTGAAGCTTTCTTT. Translated, it gives CASSSSRRGDGAEAFF. Variable domain in full (rest from reference TRBV7-9 and TRBJ1-1): DTGVSQNPRHKITKRGQNVTFRCDPISEHNRLYWYRQTLGQGPEFLTYFQNEAQLEKSRLLSDRFSAERPKGSFSTLEIQRTEQGDSAMYLCASSSSRRGDGAEAFFGQGTRLTVV.